This T cell receptor beta chain was retrieved from a study of T cell clonotyping in hematopoietic cell transplantation. General observations from the study: After transplant, recipient diversity fell while pathologically expanded clonotypes grew through day 180.

The V end lost 5 bases, the J end lost 1 base, and 16 bases lay between the germline ends. Germline V CDR1 and CDR2: SGHRS, YFSETQ. This CDR3 is built from 15 residues. Repertoires were generated with immunoSEQ multiplex PCR, while TCRdb's copy carries only in-frame clones and drops some. The sample carries approximately 10,000 clones, around 90% recorded once. This clone was seen once. Its antigen is still unknown. The sequencing sample was made of peripheral blood mononuclear cells. The clonotype comes from a woman between 45 and 65 years old in good health. Some clones in this sample may be carry-over from other donors' samples. The gene calls are TRBV5-1 and TRBJ2-7; D may correspond to TRBD1 or TRBD2 (5 bases each). The CDR3: CASRVGTYASYEQYF. CDR3 nucleotide sequence: TGCGCCAGCAGAGTTGGGACGTACGCTTCCTACGAGCAGTACTTC.